The entry below describes one TCR beta chain. These data come from a study of blood T cell repertoires in COVID-19. Turning to the study itself: The origin of the acute and convalescent COVID-19 samples was the United States, Italy and Spain. PBMCs, B-cell-depleted T cells, or T cells provided the cDNA or gDNA that made up the material.

Original methodology: Reference gene primer amplification yielded estimated nucleated cell counts. Libraries were prepared by immunoSEQ multiplex PCR; TCRdb keeps only in-frame clonotypes and omits some of them. V and J calls and clone size are those listed in that table; D and trimming were worked out from the DNA. Of about 140,000 clones listed, roughly 86% are singletons. The CDR3 is 14 residues long. Germline CDR1 and CDR2: SGHRS and YFSETQ. V gave up 0 bases and J gave up 5 bases, with 8 bases separating them. The TCR comes from a man between 65 and 85 years old with acute or convalescent COVID-19. Sequencing used peripheral blood. The chain employs TRBV5-1 and TRBJ1-4; D remains ambiguous. CDR3 residues: CASSLDDGNEKLFF. CDR3 sequence (DNA): TGCGCCAGCAGCTTGGATGACGGGAATGAAAAACTGTTTTTT.